The subject of this entry is one TCR beta chain. Clones were sequenced by immunoSEQ multiplex PCR, and TCRdb holds only the in-frame ones, with some missing. The table shows about 64,000 clones, with 80% to 95% occurring only once. The sample comes from a study of T cell changes during pregnancy in multiple sclerosis. This CDR3 has 11 amino acids. The V end was cut by 6 bases, the J end by 10 bases, with 13 bases between. CDR1 and CDR2 from the germline V gene are DFQATT and SNEGSKA (reference sequence). The clonotype comes from a female donor in good health, enrolled as a control in a pregnancy study. The rearrangement uses TRBV20-1 and TRBJ2-1; D possibly corresponds to TRBD2 (6 bases). Source: peripheral blood, taken in the third trimester of pregnancy. As DNA, the CDR3 is TGCAGTGCCCGGACTAATGAGGAGCAGTTCTTC. It is translated as CSARTNEEQFF.